This record looks at one T cell receptor beta chain sequence and its context. There is no known antigen for this receptor. One base away there is no much larger clone; base qualities are not given. The entry originates in a study of beta chain features in type 1 diabetes (dated by TCRdb to 2016 to 2019). For the wider study: No differences in mean age, gender distribution, total cell number or subset yield were found between patients and healthy donors. A total of some 110 million sorted cells were examined across all samples, and a strong correlation was observed between cell number per subset and RNA yield. In the study, TCRB repertoires of sorted circulating CD4+ T cell subsets from recently diagnosed type 1 diabetes patients were compared with those of matched healthy donors. Naive and central memory subsets were obtained from all 30 or so donors, but regulatory and stem cell-like memory subsets were isolated from only 8 patients and about 8 healthy donors.

Each donor gave one peripheral blood draw, around 100 mL on average, collected into heparinised tubes. A BD FACSAria II and a panel including CD45RO, CCR7, CD25, CD127, CD95 and CD27 were used to sort naive, central memory, regulatory and stem cell-like memory CD4+ T cells. All sorted populations exceeded 95% purity. Right away, PBMCs were isolated by Lymphoprep density gradient centrifugation and were stained directly, with no culture step. Samples were stained and sorted in pairs, with one healthy donor and one patient per experiment, so that batch effects were minimized. The germline ends are 10 bases apart after V is trimmed by 1 base and J by 0 bases. From cysteine to phenylalanine, the CDR3 is 16 amino acids long. The DNA shown is the 48-base CDR3, in frame from base 1. CDR1 KGHSH and CDR2 LQKENI were looked up in the germline V gene. On the study overall, not on this receptor specifically: Naive, central memory and regulatory TCRB repertoires appeared more similar among patients than among healthy donors. PCR might favor shorter templates, but patient and control samples were amplified and corrected together, so any skew would affect both groups equally. At VDJ recombination sites, patients with type 1 diabetes made fewer insertions and deleted more nucleotides, a pattern implying thymic rearrangement abnormalities. HLA sub-analyses involved small numbers of individuals, so any influence of HLA type on TCRB rearrangement remained unresolved. A moderate but significant shortening of TCRB CDR3 length was observed in type 1 diabetes patients in all four CD4+ subsets. Sequencing cDNA rather than genomic DNA could over-represent highly expressing activated cells, although activation and CD3 levels did not differ between groups.

All of the isolated RNA was reverse transcribed with the High Capacity cDNA Reverse Transcription Kit, so expressed TCRB transcripts were sequenced. Deep immunoSEQ sequencing was applied to naive, central memory and regulatory T cell samples, giving an average of about 3.4 million total reads per sample. Sorted cells were lysed in RLT buffer and RNA was extracted with DNase-treated RNeasy Micro or Mini kits, depending on cell number. Each cell subset was processed on its own to prevent cross-contamination, while patient and healthy donor samples were processed together. TCRB sequences were amplified from cDNA with the immunoSEQ multiplex PCR, producing 87-bp fragments spanning the CDR3 region. The amplicons were sequenced using the Illumina HiSeq platform. On the authors' methods: PCR bias was computationally corrected using synthetic template baselines, reads within Hamming distance 2 were collapsed, and singletons that could not be merged were discarded. Reads were aligned against IMGT so that V, D and J genes, CDR3 length and insertions or deletions at six rearrangement sites could be assigned. Within each subset, clonotype counts were normalized to the number of sorted cells before true diversity and Gini coefficients were calculated with the tcR R package. Repertoire sharing was quantified using the overlap coefficient calculated on TCRB nucleotide sequences. Out-of-frame TCRB sequences from naive cells were analyzed to stand in for the pre-selection repertoire. This is the immuneACCESS table as TCRdb keeps it, with only in-frame sequences that have V and J called. A part of the clones is gone; compared with another copy, unresolved V genes explain less than half, and the rest is unexplained. V, J and clone size derive from that table, while D and trimming were established from the DNA sequence. Recorded for this sample are about 930,000 clones; 15% to 20% of them occurred a single time. The ten largest clones add up to 0.02% to 0.03% of the sample.

The sequence is built from TRBV18 and TRBJ2-1; no D gene can be assigned with confidence. The sample consisted of naive CD4+ T cells from blood. The sample's cell subset or site label is to be understood as: true naive CD4+ T cells. This TCR was recovered from a woman younger than 35 in good health. The CDR3 reads CASSPQETRSYNEQFF. The sequenced DNA: TGTGCCAGCTCACCACAGGAGACTCGCTCCTACAATGAGCAGTTCTTC.